These T cell receptor beta chains were read from a single sample in a study of T cell changes during pregnancy in multiple sclerosis. Some clones are missing from TCRdb's copy, which holds only in-frame ones; the method was immunoSEQ multiplex PCR. The sample gives 17,000 or so clones, 84% of which show up once; 18% is in the top ten. The material sequenced was CD8+ T cells from peripheral blood mononuclear cells, taken in the third trimester of pregnancy. The receptors stem from a female donor in good health, enrolled as a control in a pregnancy study. CDR3s include the opening cysteine and the closing phenylalanine or tryptophan. The D gene is left open where the match is weak. Size is stated for part of the rows, as once, few or many counts, or as a class when the clone is expanded.

-	TRBJ2-5	-	TRBV7-9	CASSFGGPETQYF	TGTGCCAGCAGCTTCGGGGGGCCGGAGACCCAGTACTTC
-	TRBJ2-2	-	TRBV27	CASSRGQKNTGELFF	TGTGCCAGCAGTAGAGGACAGAAGAACACCGGGGAGCTGTTTTTT
-	TRBJ2-7	-	TRBV29-1	CSVEGQYYEQYF	TGCAGCGTTGAAGGACAGTACTACGAGCAGTACTTC
-	TRBJ1-3	-	TRBV6-6	CASSFGGGGNTIYF	TGTGCCAGCAGTTTCGGGGGAGGTGGAAACACCATATATTTT
-	TRBJ2-7	-	TRBV6-1	CASTAPYEQYF	TGTGCCAGCACCGCGCCGTACGAGCAGTACTTC
-	TRBJ1-5	TRBD1	TRBV19	CATKKTGDRNQPQHF	TGTGCCACCAAAAAAACAGGGGATCGCAATCAGCCCCAGCATTTT
few	TRBJ2-2	TRBD2	TRBV6-5	CASSYSWTSLPGELFF	TGTGCCAGCAGTTACTCCTGGACTAGCCTTCCCGGGGAGCTGTTTTTT
-	TRBJ1-1	TRBD1	TRBV13	CASRLQGRPEAFF	TGTGCCAGCAGGCTACAGGGGCGGCCTGAAGCTTTCTTT
-	TRBJ2-3	-	TRBV10-2	CASRADGGADTQYF	TGCGCCAGCAGAGCGGACGGGGGTGCAGATACGCAGTATTTT
-	TRBJ1-4	TRBD1	TRBV19	CASSPGVGTVYEKLFF	TGTGCCAGTAGTCCCGGGGTCGGGACAGTTTATGAAAAACTGTTTTTT
-	TRBJ2-7	TRBD1	TRBV29-1	CSSLDRAYEQYF	TGCAGCTCCCTGGACAGGGCCTACGAGCAGTACTTC
-	TRBJ2-1	-	TRBV7-2	CASSLDHRDWLNEQFF	TGTGCCAGCAGCTTAGACCACCGGGACTGGCTCAATGAGCAGTTCTTC
-	TRBJ2-3	TRBD2	TRBV11-2	CASSRTSGSTDTQYF	TGTGCCAGCAGCAGGACTAGCGGTAGCACAGATACGCAGTATTTT
-	TRBJ2-7	TRBD1	TRBV6-1	CASRIGTGGSYEQYF	TGTGCCAGCAGGATTGGGACAGGGGGCTCCTACGAGCAGTACTTC
-	TRBJ2-1	-	TRBV11-2	CASSLDPLTSSYNEQFF	TGTGCCAGCAGCTTAGACCCCCTTACGAGCTCCTACAATGAGCAGTTCTTC
-	TRBJ1-1	-	TRBV12-5	CASGLAKGQGRSTEAFF	TGTGCTAGTGGTTTGGCCAAGGGGCAGGGGCGGTCCACTGAAGCTTTCTTT
-	TRBJ2-5	TRBD1	TRBV6-6	CASSFPPGTAQETQYF	TGTGCCAGCAGTTTTCCTCCCGGGACAGCACAAGAGACCCAGTACTTC
-	TRBJ2-7	-	TRBV7-2	CASSLFTGVTYEQYF	TGTGCCAGCAGCTTATTTACGGGAGTAACGTACGAGCAGTACTTC
-	TRBJ1-1	TRBD1	TRBV10-3	CAISESGGQEAFF	TGTGCCATCAGTGAGTCAGGGGGACAGGAAGCTTTCTTT
-	TRBJ2-1	-	TRBV4-1	CASSQDRLAVSSYNEQFF	TGCGCCAGCAGCCAAGATCGCCTAGCCGTTAGCTCCTACAATGAGCAGTTCTTC
-	TRBJ2-5	TRBD2	TRBV2	CASSLSGIFPGETQYF	TGTGCCAGCAGTCTTAGCGGGATCTTTCCGGGGGAGACCCAGTACTTC
once	TRBJ2-7	TRBD2	TRBV6-6	CASSYTSRSGRYEQYF	TGTGCCAGCAGTTACACCTCGAGGAGCGGGAGATACGAGCAGTACTTC
-	TRBJ1-5	-	TRBV2	CASSPSNGGPQPQHF	TGTGCCAGCAGCCCCTCGAACGGGGGGCCTCAGCCCCAGCATTTT
-	TRBJ1-1	TRBD1	TRBV6-5	CASSIGTATEAFF	TGTGCCAGCAGCATTGGGACAGCGACTGAAGCTTTCTTT
-	TRBJ1-1	TRBD1	TRBV5-6	CASSPGQGATEAFF	TGTGCCAGCAGCCCCGGACAGGGGGCCACTGAAGCTTTCTTT
medium-sized	TRBJ2-7	TRBD2	TRBV15	CATSPRTSGINEQYF	TGTGCCACCAGCCCCCGGACTAGCGGGATCAACGAGCAGTACTTC
-	TRBJ2-3	-	TRBV11-1	CASSLGERLAWDTQYF	TGTGCCAGCAGCTTAGGGGAGCGGTTAGCTTGGGATACGCAGTATTTT
-	TRBJ2-3	TRBD2	TRBV6-5	CASSPGTSGTDTQYF	TGTGCCAGCAGTCCCGGGACTAGCGGCACAGATACGCAGTATTTT
few	TRBJ1-5	TRBD1	TRBV5-6	CASRDRTEGVEQPQHF	TGTGCCAGCAGGGACAGGACGGAGGGAGTGGAGCAGCCCCAGCATTTT
-	TRBJ2-1	TRBD1	TRBV4-1	CASSLLQPQGAAYNEQFF	TGCGCCAGCAGCCTCCTCCAACCTCAGGGGGCCGCGTACAATGAGCAGTTCTTC
-	TRBJ2-1	TRBD2	TRBV19	CASSISGTSGVYEQFF	TGTGCCAGTAGTATTTCCGGGACTAGCGGGGTCTATGAGCAGTTCTTC
-	TRBJ2-7	-	TRBV4-3	CASSQDRTGDYEQYF	TGCGCCAGCAGCCAAGATAGGACGGGGGATTACGAGCAGTACTTC
-	TRBJ1-4	-	TRBV6-5	CASSYSTANEKLFF	TGTGCCAGCAGTTACTCGACAGCGAATGAAAAACTGTTTTTT
-	TRBJ1-5	-	TRBV6-5	CASRPQGFQNQPQHF	TGTGCCAGCAGACCCCAGGGGTTCCAAAATCAGCCCCAGCATTTT
-	TRBJ1-2	TRBD1	TRBV6-6	CASSSPLGQGVGGYTF	TGTGCCAGCAGTAGCCCGTTGGGACAGGGGGTCGGTGGCTACACCTTC
medium-sized	TRBJ2-6	TRBD1	TRBV15	CATSRPQGSGANVLTF	TGTGCCACCAGCAGACCACAGGGGAGCGGGGCCAACGTCCTGACTTTC
-	TRBJ2-2	-	TRBV15	CATSRESGELFF	TGTGCCACCAGCAGAGAGAGCGGGGAGCTGTTTTTT
-	TRBJ2-5	TRBD2	TRBV6-1	CASSEASGGQETQYF	TGTGCCAGCAGTGAAGCTAGCGGGGGCCAAGAGACCCAGTACTTC
-	TRBJ1-2	-	TRBV6-6	CASSTGTNYGYTF	TGTGCCAGCAGCACAGGGACGAACTATGGCTACACCTTC
-	TRBJ2-5	-	TRBV7-4	CASKIETLQETQYF	TGTGCCAGCAAAATAGAAACGTTACAAGAGACCCAGTACTTC
-	TRBJ2-7	-	TRBV19	CASKSSQTSSYEQYF	TGTGCCAGTAAAAGTTCGCAAACTAGCTCCTACGAGCAGTACTTC
few	TRBJ2-7	TRBD2	TRBV5-1	CASSLGGGLSGEQYF	TGCGCCAGCAGCTTGGGGGGGGGATTGTCCGGCGAGCAGTACTTC
-	TRBJ2-2	-	TRBV5-1	CASSRTRDSSGELFF	TGCGCCAGCAGCCGGACACGGGACTCATCGGGGGAGCTGTTTTTT
-	TRBJ2-3	TRBD2	TRBV6-5	CASSGTMPTDTQYF	TGTGCCAGCAGTGGGACTATGCCCACAGATACGCAGTATTTT
-	TRBJ2-7	TRBD1	TRBV5-1	CASRPGQDYEQYF	TGCGCCAGCAGACCGGGACAGGACTACGAGCAGTACTTC
-	TRBJ2-7	TRBD1	TRBV27	CASSTSGTGPYEQYF	TGTGCCAGCAGCACCTCCGGGACAGGGCCCTACGAGCAGTACTTC
-	TRBJ2-2	TRBD1	TRBV13	CASSWIGGQGNTGELFF	TGTGCCAGCAGCTGGATTGGGGGACAGGGTAACACCGGGGAGCTGTTTTTT
few	TRBJ2-1	TRBD1	TRBV6-4	CASSDSTGGGNEQFF	TGTGCCAGCAGTGACTCGACAGGGGGTGGCAATGAGCAGTTCTTC
-	TRBJ1-4	-	TRBV27	CAISGGPNEKLFF	TGTGCCATTTCTGGGGGCCCTAATGAAAAACTGTTTTTT
once	TRBJ1-1	TRBD1	TRBV25-1	CASSAHGTGVEANTEAFF	TGTGCCAGCAGTGCGCACGGGACAGGGGTAGAGGCGAACACTGAAGCTTTCTTT
-	TRBJ1-2	-	TRBV4-2	CASSTVRGGNYGYTF	TGTGCCAGCAGCACTGTCCGTGGGGGGAACTATGGCTACACCTTC
-	TRBJ1-2	-	TRBV21-1	CARPSGTDYGYTF	TGTGCCAGGCCCTCCGGGACAGACTATGGCTACACCTTC
-	TRBJ1-2	TRBD1	TRBV4-1	CASSQGTGGHYYGYTF	TGCGCCAGCAGCCAAGGGACAGGGGGCCACTACTATGGCTACACCTTC
-	TRBJ2-3	-	TRBV15	CATSTYRTGDTQYF	TGTGCCACCAGCACTTACCGTACAGGAGATACGCAGTATTTT
-	TRBJ2-5	TRBD2	TRBV7-2	CASSWGGETQYF	TGTGCCAGCAGCTGGGGGGGGGAGACCCAGTACTTC